This entry concerns a single T cell receptor beta chain. No antigen is known for it. The source of the sample is a study of T-cell memory formation after mild COVID-19. One entry per CDR3 protein results from TCRdb running MiXCR on the 5' RACE reads. In the table there are under 400,000 distinct CDR3 sequences, approximately 21% of which are singletons. Study-wide results and limits: CD4/CD8 balance characterized clones contracting day 15 to 85, and CD4+ skew characterized later expanders.

Sequencing was performed on PBMCs or a T cell subset sorted from them (not recorded which). The sequence was collected from an adult woman who had mild COVID-19 (a few samples of this study predate the infection). Cell type and time point are not known.

As DNA, the CDR3 is TGTGCCAGCAGCTTGGTTGTCGACTACGAGCAGTACTTC. This sequence encodes CASSLVVDYEQYF. The gene calls are TRBV5-6 and TRBJ2-7; D is undetermined. V was shortened by 0 bases and J by 3 bases, with 7 bases between the two germline ends. This CDR3 is built from 13 residues. CDR1 SGHDT and CDR2 YYEEEE come from the germline V gene.